This TCR beta chain was captured by sequencing in a study of cytomegalovirus exposure and HLA in healthy donors. Whole-study findings and limits: Reports showed the classifier diagnosing cytomegalovirus status with high specificity and sensitivity. The authors listed roughly 150 TCR beta chains as cytomegalovirus-associated. Donors were assumed by presence/absence analyses to have roughly uniform sequencing depth.

The J segment lost 3 bases and the V segment lost 5 bases, leaving 2 bases of the junction unmatched. The CDR3 has 13 residues. Per the germline V gene, CDR1 is SQVTM and CDR2 is ANQGSEA. PCR used 60 Vbeta primers and 13 Jbeta primers. Profiling relied on immunoSEQ multiplex PCR, and the TCRdb table lists in-frame clones only, not all of them. The sample shows 140,000 or so clones, and approximately 1% sits with its ten largest clones. As for this clone: Its target is unknown.

Though nominally healthy at sampling, donors likely had unrecorded immune exposures. This receptor was identified in a male donor in good health and CMV-seronegative. V usage is TRBV29-1 and J usage is TRBJ2-1; the match to TRBD2 covers 9 bases. The sequencing sample was made of PBMCs. The CDR3: CSVLAGDYNEQFF. In DNA, the CDR3 is TGCAGCGTTTTAGCGGGAGACTACAATGAGCAGTTCTTC.